This TCR beta chain is drawn from a study of shared clonotypes between healthy human individuals (dated by TCRdb to 2020 to 2022). The study in broad terms: The cohort comprised two women and a few men aged 18 to 49 years. For each donor, CD4 naive and CD4 memory were each given three plates, CD8 naive was given two plates, and CD8 memory was given one plate. To estimate repertoire size and how much clonotype sharing occurs between individuals, the study deeply sequenced the blood TCR repertoires of several healthy adults. Libraries were prepared and TCR repertoires were sequenced by different laboratories using diverse techniques, in order to increase sequencing depth and limit assay-specific biases. Between about 0.8 and 8.9 billion PBMCs per donor were obtained by leukapheresis. What the research found in general, with its limitations: Higher generation probabilities were observed for clonotypes shared by all four sorted-subset donors than for non-shared clonotypes. The genetic and exposure-history diversity represented was limited by the small number of donors. Rarefaction of sorted-subset datasets indicated incomplete sequencing despite the large sequencing depth. Naive subsets generally had larger estimated clonotype richness than memory subsets did. Only blood was sampled, and tissue TCR repertoires likely differ from those in blood. Pairwise subsampling led to the expectation that sequencing depth would affect the degree of clonotype sharing among donors. Sharing across a handful of donors was observed for about 5% of naive CD4, under 4% of naive CD8, roughly 2.3% of memory CD4, and about 0.38% of memory CD8 clonotypes.

TCR CDR3 regions were amplified from genomic DNA by multiplex PCR using the deep immunoSEQ assay. Genomic DNA extracted from each cell subset was distributed evenly over all wells of several immunoSEQ 96-well plates, and each plate served as one replicate. Each replicate PCR for sorted subsets received around 200 ng genomic DNA, equal to about 30,000 T cell genomes. The purified libraries were quantified using a Qubit 3.0 fluorometer, sized with a Bioanalyzer 2100, and then quantified again using the KAPA Library Quantification kit. Every immunoSEQ 96-well plate was sequenced on a dedicated single-read 150-cycle Illumina NextSeq 550 flow cell. The original methods were these. Because only junctional sequences without quality scores were contained in the immunoSEQ output, filtering matching that applied to full-length reads could not be performed. Sequences were annotated with PyIR, a Python wrapper for IgBLAST v1.9, and V/J genes and CDR3 were assigned using IMGT germline references. Reads were removed for weak V/J assignments (E-value above 1e-6), missing CDR3, stop codons, out-of-frame junctions, or ambiguous translated residues. V3J clonotypes were defined by identical inferred V gene, J gene, and CDR3 amino acid sequence. The percentage overlap between two repertoires was calculated by dividing the number of shared unique clonotypes by the size of the smaller repertoire. Three approaches were used to assess repertoire richness: RTK rarefaction, the Chao1 estimator, and Recon v2.1 estimates of unobserved clonotypes. OLGA was used to compute generation probabilities for all TCRbeta clonotypes that the gDNA method yielded from a few donors. Entries here come from immuneACCESS through TCRdb and include only in-frame sequences with V and J called. Some clones fail to appear in such tables; in the studies checked, an unresolved V gene covers under half of the shortfall, and the cause of the remainder is unknown. The V and J calls and the clone size are those of that table, but D and trimming were determined from the DNA. The sample table lists about 300,000 clones, under 80% of them with a count of one. Together, the top ten hold 9% to 12% of the sample.

The CDR1 and CDR2 encoded by the germline V gene are SGHVS and FQNEAQ. From its cysteine to its phenylalanine, the CDR3 spans 15 amino acids. Only the CDR3 region is kept as DNA, spanning 45 bases read in frame from base 1. Compared with germline, V lacks 2 bases and J lacks 9 bases; bases without a gene match: 5. As for this clone: The antigen this receptor binds is unknown. There are no base qualities to consult, and no much larger clone falls within one base.

Donors were healthy HIV-negative adults with no recently reported acute infections or vaccinations. Every donor was a Caucasian adult residing in Nashville, Tennessee, USA. CD4+ T cells were enriched by magnetic negative selection; naive cells were then positively selected on CD45RA, and the negative fraction formed the memory subset. Blood was obtained by leukapheresis, after which PBMCs were separated by Ficoll-Histopaque density gradient centrifugation and cryopreserved in liquid nitrogen vapor phase. Analytical flow cytometry was used to check the purity and quantity of every magnetically sorted T cell population. Genomic DNA was isolated from each sorted fraction and quantified by UV absorbance on a Nanodrop 2000c.

The chain joins TRBV7-8 to TRBJ2-1; 12 of the junction bases match TRBD2. Material: memory CD4+ T cells sorted from blood. Interpreted using the paper, the cell subset or site label stands for: CD45RA-negative fraction. The receptor's source is a man under 40 in good health. The sequenced DNA is TGTGCCAGCAGCTTACGACTAGCGGGAGTCGGTGAGCAGTTCTTC. This gives the protein CASSLRLAGVGEQFF.